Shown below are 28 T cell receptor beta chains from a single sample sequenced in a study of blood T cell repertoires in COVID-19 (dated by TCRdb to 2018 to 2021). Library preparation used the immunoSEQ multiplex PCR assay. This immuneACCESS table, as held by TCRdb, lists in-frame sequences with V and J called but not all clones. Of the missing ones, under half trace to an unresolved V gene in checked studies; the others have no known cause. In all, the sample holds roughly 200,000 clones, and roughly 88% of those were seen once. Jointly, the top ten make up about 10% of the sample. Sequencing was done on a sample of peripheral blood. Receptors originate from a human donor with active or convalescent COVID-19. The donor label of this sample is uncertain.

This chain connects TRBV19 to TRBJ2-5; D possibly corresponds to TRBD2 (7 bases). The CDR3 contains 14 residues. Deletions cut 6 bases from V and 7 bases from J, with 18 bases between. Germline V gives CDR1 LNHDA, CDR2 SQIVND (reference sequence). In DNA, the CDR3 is TGTGCCAGTAGCACGGGGGGCTTTGGCGTGACCCAGTACTTC. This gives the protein CASSTGGFGVTQYF. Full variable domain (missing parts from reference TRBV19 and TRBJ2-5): DGGITQSPKYLFRKEGQNVTLSCEQNLNHDAMYWYRQDPGQGLRLIYYSQIVNDFQKGDIAEGYSVSREKKESFPLTVTSAQKNPTAFYLCASSTGGFGVTQYFGPGTRLLVL.

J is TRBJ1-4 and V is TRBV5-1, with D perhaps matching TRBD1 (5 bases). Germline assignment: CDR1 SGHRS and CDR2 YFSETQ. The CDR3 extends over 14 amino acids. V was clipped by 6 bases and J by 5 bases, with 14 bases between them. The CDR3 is CASKRGSLNEKLFF. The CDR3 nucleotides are TGCGCCAGCAAAAGGGGCAGCTTAAATGAAAAACTGTTTTTT.

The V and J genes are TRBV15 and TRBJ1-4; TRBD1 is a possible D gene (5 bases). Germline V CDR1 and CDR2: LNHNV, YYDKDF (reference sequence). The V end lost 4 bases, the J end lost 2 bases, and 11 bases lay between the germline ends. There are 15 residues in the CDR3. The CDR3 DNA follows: TGTGCCACCAGCACTGTAGGGGCGACTAATGAAAAACTGTTTTTT. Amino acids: CATSTVGATNEKLFF.

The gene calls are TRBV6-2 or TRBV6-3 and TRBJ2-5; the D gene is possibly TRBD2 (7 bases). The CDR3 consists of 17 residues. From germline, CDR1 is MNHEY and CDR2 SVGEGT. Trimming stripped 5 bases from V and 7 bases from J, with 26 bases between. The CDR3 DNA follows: TGTGCCAGCAGTGCCCCCCCCGGGGGGCGTGGACCTGGGACCCAGTACTTC. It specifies CASSAPPGGRGPGTQYF.

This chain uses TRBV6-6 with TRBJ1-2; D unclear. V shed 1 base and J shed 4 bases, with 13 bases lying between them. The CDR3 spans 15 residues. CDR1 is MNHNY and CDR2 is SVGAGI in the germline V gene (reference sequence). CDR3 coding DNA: TGTGCCAGCAGTTACTGGGTGGAGGGTAGCTATGGCTACACCTTC. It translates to CASSYWVEGSYGYTF.

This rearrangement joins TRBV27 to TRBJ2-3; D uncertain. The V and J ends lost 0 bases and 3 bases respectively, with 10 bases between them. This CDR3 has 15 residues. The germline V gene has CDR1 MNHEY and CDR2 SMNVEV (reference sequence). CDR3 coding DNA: TGTGCCAGCAGTTTATCCAACACAGTTACAGATACGCAGTATTTT. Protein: CASSLSNTVTDTQYF.

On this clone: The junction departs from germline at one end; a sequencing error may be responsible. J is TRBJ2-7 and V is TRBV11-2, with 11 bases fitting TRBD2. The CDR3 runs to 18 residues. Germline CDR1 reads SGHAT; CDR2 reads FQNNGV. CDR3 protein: CASSLLSGRASSSHEQYF. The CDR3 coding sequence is TGTGCCAGCAGCTTGCTTAGCGGGAGGGCCTCTTCCTCCCACGAGCAGTACTTC.

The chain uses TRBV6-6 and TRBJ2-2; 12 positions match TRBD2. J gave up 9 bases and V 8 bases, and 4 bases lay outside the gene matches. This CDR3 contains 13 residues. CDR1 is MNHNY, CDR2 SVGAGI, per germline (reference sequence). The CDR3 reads CASQGLAGRELFF. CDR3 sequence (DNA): TGTGCCAGCCAGGGACTAGCGGGCCGGGAGCTGTTTTTT.

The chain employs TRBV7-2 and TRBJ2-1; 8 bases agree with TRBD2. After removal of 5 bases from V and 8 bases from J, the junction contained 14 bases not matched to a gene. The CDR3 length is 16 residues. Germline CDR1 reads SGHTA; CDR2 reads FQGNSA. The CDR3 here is CASSPEGGTSGYEQFF. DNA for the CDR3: TGTGCCAGCAGCCCCGAGGGCGGGACTAGTGGATATGAGCAGTTCTTC.

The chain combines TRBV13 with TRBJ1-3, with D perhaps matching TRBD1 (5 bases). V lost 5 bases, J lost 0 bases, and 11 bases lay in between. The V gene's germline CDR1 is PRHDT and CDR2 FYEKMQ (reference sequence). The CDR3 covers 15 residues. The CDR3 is CASSRGAVSGNTIYF. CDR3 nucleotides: TGTGCCAGCAGCCGCGGGGCAGTCTCTGGAAACACCATATATTTT.

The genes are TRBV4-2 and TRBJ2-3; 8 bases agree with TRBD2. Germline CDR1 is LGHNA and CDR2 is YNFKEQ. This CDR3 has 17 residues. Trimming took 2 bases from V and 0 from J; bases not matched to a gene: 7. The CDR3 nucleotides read TGTGCCAGCAGCCAAACATTACTAGCGGAGAGCACAGATACGCAGTATTTT. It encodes CASSQTLLAESTDTQYF.

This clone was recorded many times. CDR3 sequence: CASSQGAIRSYNEQFF. The CDR3 DNA follows: TGTGCCAGCAGCCAAGGTGCGATCCGCTCCTACAATGAGCAGTTCTTC. V usage is TRBV14 and J usage is TRBJ2-1; no firm D call. Germline-derived CDR1 and CDR2 are SGHDN and FVKESK. V shed 1 base and J shed 0 bases, with 10 bases lying between them. The CDR3 loop spans 16 amino acids.

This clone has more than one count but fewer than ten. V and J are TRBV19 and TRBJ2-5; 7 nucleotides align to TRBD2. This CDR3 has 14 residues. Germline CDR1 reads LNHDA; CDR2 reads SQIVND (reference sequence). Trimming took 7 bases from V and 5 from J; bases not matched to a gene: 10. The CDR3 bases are TGTGCCAGTAACTTCCGAGTGGGGGGGGAGACCCAGTACTTC. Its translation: CASNFRVGGETQYF.

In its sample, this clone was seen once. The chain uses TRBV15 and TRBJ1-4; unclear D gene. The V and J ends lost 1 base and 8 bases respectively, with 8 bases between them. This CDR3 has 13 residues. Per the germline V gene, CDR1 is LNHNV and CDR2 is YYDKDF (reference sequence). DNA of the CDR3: TGTGCCACCAGCAGAGCCCCAGGAGAAAAACTGTTTTTT. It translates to CATSRAPGEKLFF.

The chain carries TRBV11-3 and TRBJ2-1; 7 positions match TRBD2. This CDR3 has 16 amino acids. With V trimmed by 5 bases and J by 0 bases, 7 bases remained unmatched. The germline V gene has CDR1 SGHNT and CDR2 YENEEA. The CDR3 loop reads CASSPRRGSSYNEQFF. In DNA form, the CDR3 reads TGTGCCAGCAGCCCCCGTCGCGGGAGCTCCTACAATGAGCAGTTCTTC.

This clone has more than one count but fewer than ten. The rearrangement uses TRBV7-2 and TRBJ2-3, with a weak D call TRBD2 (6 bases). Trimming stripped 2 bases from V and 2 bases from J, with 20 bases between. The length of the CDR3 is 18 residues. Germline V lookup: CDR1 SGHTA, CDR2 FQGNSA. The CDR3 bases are TGTGCCAGCAGCTTACGGGGTGGAGGACTAACGACCACAGATACGCAGTATTTT. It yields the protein CASSLRGGGLTTTDTQYF.

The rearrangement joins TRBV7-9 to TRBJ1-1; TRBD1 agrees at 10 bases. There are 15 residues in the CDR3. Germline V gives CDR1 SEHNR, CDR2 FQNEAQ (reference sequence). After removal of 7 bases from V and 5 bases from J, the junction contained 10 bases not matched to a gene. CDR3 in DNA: TGTGCCAGCATCGAGACAGGGGGCGCGGGGACTGAAGCTTTCTTT. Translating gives CASIETGGAGTEAFF.

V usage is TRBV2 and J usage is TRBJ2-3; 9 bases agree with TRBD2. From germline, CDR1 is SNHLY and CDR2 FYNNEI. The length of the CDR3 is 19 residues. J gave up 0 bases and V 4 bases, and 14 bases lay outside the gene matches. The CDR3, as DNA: TGTGCCAGCAGTGCACCAGAGGGCTCTAGCGGGATAAGCACAGATACGCAGTATTTT. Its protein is CASSAPEGSSGISTDTQYF.

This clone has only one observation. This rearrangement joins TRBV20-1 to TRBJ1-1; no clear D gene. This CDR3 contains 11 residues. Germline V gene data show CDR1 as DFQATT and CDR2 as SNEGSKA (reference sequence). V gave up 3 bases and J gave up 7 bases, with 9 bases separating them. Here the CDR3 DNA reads TGCAGTGCTAGTCAAGCTGTTGAAGCTTTCTTT. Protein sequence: CSASQAVEAFF.

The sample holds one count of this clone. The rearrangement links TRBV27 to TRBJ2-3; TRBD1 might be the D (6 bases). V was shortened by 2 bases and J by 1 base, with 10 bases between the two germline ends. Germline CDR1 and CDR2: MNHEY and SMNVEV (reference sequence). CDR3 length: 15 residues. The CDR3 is CASSLTGHGTDTQYF. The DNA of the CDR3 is TGTGCCAGCAGTTTAACGGGACACGGCACAGATACGCAGTATTTT.

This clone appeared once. The CDR3 DNA is TGTGCCAGCAGCCAAGTAAGCGGGGGGGCAGGTGAGCAGTTCTTC. It codes for CASSQVSGGAGEQFF. V is TRBV14 and J is TRBJ2-1; TRBD2 agrees at 10 bases. The J segment lost 9 bases and the V segment lost 1 base, leaving 6 bases of the junction unmatched. The CDR3 consists of 15 residues. Germline loops: CDR1 SGHDN, CDR2 FVKESK.

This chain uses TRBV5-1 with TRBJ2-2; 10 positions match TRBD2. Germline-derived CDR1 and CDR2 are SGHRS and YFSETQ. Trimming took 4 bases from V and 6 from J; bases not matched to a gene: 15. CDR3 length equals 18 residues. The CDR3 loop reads CASSGGEASGRYSGELFF. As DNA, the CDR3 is TGCGCCAGCAGCGGGGGAGAGGCTAGCGGGAGATATTCCGGGGAGCTGTTTTTT.

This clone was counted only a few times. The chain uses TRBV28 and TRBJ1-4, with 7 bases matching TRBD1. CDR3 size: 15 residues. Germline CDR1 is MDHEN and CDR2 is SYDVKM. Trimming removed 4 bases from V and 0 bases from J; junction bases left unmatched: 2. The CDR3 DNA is TGTGCCAGCAGTTCGACAGGGTCAACTAATGAAAAACTGTTTTTT. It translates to CASSSTGSTNEKLFF.

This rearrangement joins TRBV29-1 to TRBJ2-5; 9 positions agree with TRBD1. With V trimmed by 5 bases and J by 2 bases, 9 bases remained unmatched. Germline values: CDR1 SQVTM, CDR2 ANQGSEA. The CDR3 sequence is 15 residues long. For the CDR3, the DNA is TGCAGCGTTAGAAACCCGGGACAGGGACAAGAGACCCAGTACTTC. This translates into CSVRNPGQGQETQYF.

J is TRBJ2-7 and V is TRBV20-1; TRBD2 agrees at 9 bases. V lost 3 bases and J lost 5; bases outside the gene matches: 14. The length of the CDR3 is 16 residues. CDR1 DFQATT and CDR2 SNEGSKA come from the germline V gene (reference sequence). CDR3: CSASPGVAAGGDEQYF. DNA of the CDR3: TGCAGTGCTAGTCCCGGAGTGGCGGCGGGAGGGGACGAGCAGTACTTC.

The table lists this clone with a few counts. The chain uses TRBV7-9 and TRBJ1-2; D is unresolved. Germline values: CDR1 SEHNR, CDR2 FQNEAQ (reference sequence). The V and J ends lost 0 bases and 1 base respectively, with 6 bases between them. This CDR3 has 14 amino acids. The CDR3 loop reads CASSLAGDNYGYTF. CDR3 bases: TGTGCCAGCAGCTTAGCGGGAGATAACTATGGCTACACCTTC.

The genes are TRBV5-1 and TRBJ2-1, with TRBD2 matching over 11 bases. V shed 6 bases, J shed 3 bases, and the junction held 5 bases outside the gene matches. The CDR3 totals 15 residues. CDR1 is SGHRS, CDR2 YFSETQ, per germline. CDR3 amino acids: CASTTSGSSYNEQFF. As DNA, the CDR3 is TGCGCCAGCACTACTAGCGGGAGCAGCTACAATGAGCAGTTCTTC.

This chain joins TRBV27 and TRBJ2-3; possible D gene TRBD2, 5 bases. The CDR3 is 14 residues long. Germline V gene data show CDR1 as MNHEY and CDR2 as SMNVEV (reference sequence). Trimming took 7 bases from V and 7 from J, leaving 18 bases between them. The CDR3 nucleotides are TGTGCCAGCAAAGAGGGTGGACCCCGTTATACGCAGTATTTT. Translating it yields CASKEGGPRYTQYF.